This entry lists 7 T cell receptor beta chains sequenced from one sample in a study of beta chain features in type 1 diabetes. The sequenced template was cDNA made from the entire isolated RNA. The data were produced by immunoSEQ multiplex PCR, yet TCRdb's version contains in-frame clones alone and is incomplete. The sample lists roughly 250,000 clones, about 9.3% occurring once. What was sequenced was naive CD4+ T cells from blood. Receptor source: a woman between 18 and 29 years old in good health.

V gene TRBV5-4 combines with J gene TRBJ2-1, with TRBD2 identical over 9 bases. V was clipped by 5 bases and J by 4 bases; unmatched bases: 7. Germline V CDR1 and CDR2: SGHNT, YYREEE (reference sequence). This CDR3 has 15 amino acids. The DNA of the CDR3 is TGTGCCAGCAGTTCGACTAGCGGCCGTTACAATGAGCAGTTCTTC. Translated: CASSSTSGRYNEQFF.

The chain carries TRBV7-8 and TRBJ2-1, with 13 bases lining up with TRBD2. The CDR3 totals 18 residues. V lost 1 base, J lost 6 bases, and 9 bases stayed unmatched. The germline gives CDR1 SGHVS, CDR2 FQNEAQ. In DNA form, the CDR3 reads TGTGCCAGCAGCTTAGGAGGACTAGCGGGAGCAAACGCCAATGAGCAGTTCTTC. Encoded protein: CASSLGGLAGANANEQFF.

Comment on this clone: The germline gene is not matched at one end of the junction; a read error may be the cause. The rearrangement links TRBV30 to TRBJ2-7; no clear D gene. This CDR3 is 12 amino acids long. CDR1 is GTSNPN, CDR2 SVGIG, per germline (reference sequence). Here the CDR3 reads CALSPSSYEQYF. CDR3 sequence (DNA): TGTGCCTTGAGTCCGAGCTCCTACGAGCAGTACTTC. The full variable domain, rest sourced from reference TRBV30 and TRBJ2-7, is SQTIHQWPATLVQPVGSPLSLECTVEGTSNPNLYWYRQAAGRGLQLLFYSVGIGQISSEVPQNLSASRPQDRQFILSSKKLLLSDSGFYLCALSPSSYEQYFGPGTRLTVT.

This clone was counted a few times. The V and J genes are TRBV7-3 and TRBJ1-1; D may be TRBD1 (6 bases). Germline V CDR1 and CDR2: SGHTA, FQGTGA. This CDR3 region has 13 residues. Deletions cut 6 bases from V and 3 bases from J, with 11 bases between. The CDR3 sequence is CASRWAGDTEAFF. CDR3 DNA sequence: TGTGCCAGCAGATGGGCAGGGGACACTGAAGCTTTCTTT. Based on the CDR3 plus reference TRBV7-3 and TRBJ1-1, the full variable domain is GAGVSQTPSNKVTEKGKYVELRCDPISGHTALYWYRQSLGQGPEFLIYFQGTGAADDSGLPNDRFFAVRPEGSVSTLKIQRTERGDSAVYLCASRWAGDTEAFFGQGTRLTVV.

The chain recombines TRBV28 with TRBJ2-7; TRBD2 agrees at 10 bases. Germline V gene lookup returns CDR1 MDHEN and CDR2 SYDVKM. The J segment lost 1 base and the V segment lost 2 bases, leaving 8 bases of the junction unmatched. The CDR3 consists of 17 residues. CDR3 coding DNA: TGTGCCAGCAGTTTACCCCCGGGACTAGCGATATCCTACGAGCAGTACTTC. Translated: CASSLPPGLAISYEQYF.

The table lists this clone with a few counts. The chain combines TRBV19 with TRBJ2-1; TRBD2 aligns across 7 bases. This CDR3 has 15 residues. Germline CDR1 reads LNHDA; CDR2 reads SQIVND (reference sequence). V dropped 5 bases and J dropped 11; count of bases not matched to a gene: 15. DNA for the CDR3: TGTGCCAGTAGTTCTGGAGGACTAGGGCCCTTGCAGCAGTTCTTC. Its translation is CASSSGGLGPLQQFF.

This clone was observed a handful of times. The DNA of the CDR3 is TGTGCTAGTGGTAGGGGAAAAGTTGAGCAGTTCTTC. Amino acids: CASGRGKVEQFF. The chain carries TRBV12-5 and TRBJ2-1; D is perhaps TRBD1 (5 bases). V dropped 5 bases and J dropped 9 bases, with 11 bases sitting between them. The CDR3 has 12 residues. Per germline, CDR1 LGHNT and CDR2 FRNRAP.